The 18 T cell receptor beta chains reported below all come from one sample, sequenced in a study of CD4 T cells in relation to SARS-CoV-2 and coronaviruses. TCRdb's table, derived via immunoSEQ multiplex PCR, lists solely in-frame clones and lacks some. The sample has just over 35,000 clones, about four fifths seen once; the top ten hold 6% to 8.5%. What these receptors recognize is not known. Sequenced sample: naive CD4+ T cells from PBMCs, cultured in vitro. Sample subset: naive CD4+ T cells isolated by negative enrichment. The origin of the receptors is an adult with COVID-19.

This chain connects TRBV18 to TRBJ1-5; 7 positions agree with TRBD1. CDR3 length: 15 amino acids. V shed 2 bases and J 5 bases; nucleotides not matched to a gene: 6. Germline CDR1 is KGHSH and CDR2 is LQKENI. Written as DNA, the CDR3 is TGTGCCAGCTCACCAGGGGGACAGACCCATCAGCCCCAGCATTTT. The encoded protein is CASSPGGQTHQPQHF.

The chain recombines TRBV4-1 with TRBJ2-7; D is unresolved. This CDR3 is 16 amino acids long. The germline CDR1 and CDR2 sequences are MGHRA and YSYEKL. V shed 1 base and J shed 5 bases, with 18 bases lying between them. The CDR3 region has the DNA TGCGCCAGCAGCCAAGTGAATATGGGGTGGGCGGACGAGCAGTACTTC. This translates into CASSQVNMGWADEQYF.

The V gene is TRBV12-3 or TRBV12-4, the J gene TRBJ1-1; 7 nucleotides agree with TRBD1. This CDR3 contains 12 residues. J gave up 8 bases and V 6 bases, and 6 bases lay outside the gene matches. CDR3 nucleotide sequence: TGTGCCAGCAGACCAAGGGGGCGGGAAGCTTTCTTT. Its protein product is CASRPRGREAFF.

The CDR3 is CASSLIAETGRYVYGYTF. The CDR3 DNA follows: TGTGCCAGCAGTTTAATCGCGGAGACAGGGAGGTATGTCTATGGCTACACCTTC. The rearrangement links TRBV27 to TRBJ1-2; 7 bases line up with TRBD1. Germline V gives CDR1 MNHEY, CDR2 SMNVEV (reference sequence). This CDR3 has 18 residues. V trimming: 2 bases; J trimming: 4 bases; junction bases outside the gene matches: 16.

The chain is built from TRBV3-1 (or the pseudogene TRBV3-2) and TRBJ1-3; D is undetermined. Germline lookup yields CDR1 LGHDT and CDR2 YNNKEL (reference sequence). Trimming shortened V by 0 bases and J by 0 bases, and 6 bases separated the two germline ends. The CDR3 is made up of 15 amino acids. CDR3 region: CASSQETASGNTIYF. CDR3 bases: TGTGCCAGCAGCCAAGAAACAGCCTCTGGAAACACCATATATTTT.

The genes are TRBV15 and TRBJ2-3; 12 bases align to TRBD2. V gave up 4 bases and J gave up 3 bases; unmatched junction bases: 5. This CDR3 is 16 amino acids long. Germline V gene data show CDR1 as LNHNV and CDR2 as YYDKDF (reference sequence). The CDR3 is CATSTGLAGRTDTQYF. DNA of the CDR3: TGTGCCACCAGCACGGGACTAGCGGGTCGAACAGATACGCAGTATTTT.

V and J are TRBV7-2 and TRBJ1-3; 7 bases are a match to TRBD1. Germline CDR1 reads SGHTA; CDR2 reads FQGNSA. V lost 3 bases and J lost 4; bases outside the gene matches: 12. The CDR3 runs to 17 residues. The CDR3 protein is CASSFLAGSTGGNTIYF. For the CDR3, the DNA is TGTGCCAGCAGCTTTCTGGCCGGGTCGACAGGGGGAAACACCATATATTTT.

V gene TRBV2 combines with J gene TRBJ1-4; TRBD1 might be the D (5 bases). Germline CDR1 is SNHLY and CDR2 is FYNNEI. V shed 1 base and J shed 4 bases, with 7 bases lying between them. The CDR3 extends over 14 amino acids. CDR3 nucleotide sequence: TGTGCCAGCAGTGAAGGACAGTATAATGAAAAACTGTTTTTT. This sequence encodes CASSEGQYNEKLFF.

In its sample, this clone was seen a few times. The rearrangement joins TRBV10-3 to TRBJ1-2; D remains unclear. Trimming cost V 7 bases and J 3 bases, with 15 bases left between them. Germline values: CDR1 ENHRY, CDR2 SYGVKD. The CDR3 has 14 amino acids. CDR3 nucleotides: TGTGCCATCACCTCCGCCAACGTGGACTATGGCTACACCTTC. Protein: CAITSANVDYGYTF.

V gene TRBV7-9 combines with J gene TRBJ2-7, with D uncertain. Germline CDR1 is SEHNR and CDR2 is FQNEAQ (reference sequence). The CDR3 is made up of 13 amino acids. The V and J ends lost 5 bases and 8 bases respectively, with 16 bases between them. DNA of the CDR3: TGTGCCAGCAGCCCGGTAGGTGGAATGAAGCAGTACTTC. Translation: CASSPVGGMKQYF.

This chain connects TRBV4-1 to TRBJ2-2; 7 nucleotides match TRBD2. This CDR3 has 17 amino acids. Germline V CDR1 and CDR2: MGHRA, YSYEKL. V was clipped by 3 bases and J by 5 bases; unmatched bases: 12. CDR3 DNA: TGCGCCAGCAGCCACCCCTATGGGGGAGGGCGAACCGGGGAGCTGTTTTTT. Translation: CASSHPYGGGRTGELFF.

The chain uses TRBV6-2 or TRBV6-3 and TRBJ2-3; D assignment may be TRBD1 or TRBD2 (5 bases each). From germline, CDR1 is MNHEY and CDR2 SVGEGT. CDR3 length: 14 residues. V was cut by 6 bases and J by 2 bases, with 12 bases left in between. CDR3 coding DNA: TGTGCCAGCAGCTCTATCGGGACCACAGATACGCAGTATTTT. Residues: CASSSIGTTDTQYF.

The V and J genes are TRBV28 and TRBJ1-4, with TRBD1 matching over 9 bases. J gave up 2 bases and V 7 bases, and 17 bases lay outside the gene matches. Germline values: CDR1 MDHEN, CDR2 SYDVKM. This CDR3 is built from 19 residues. CDR3 nucleotide sequence: TGTGCCAGCAACCCCACGGGACAGGGTCGTTTTTGGACTAATGAAAAACTGTTTTTT. Amino acids: CASNPTGQGRFWTNEKLFF.

The table lists this clone with a few counts. This chain connects TRBV28 to TRBJ2-2; TRBD2 matches at 7 bases. The CDR3 sequence is 14 residues long. V gave up 2 bases and J gave up 4 bases; unmatched junction bases: 1. The V gene's germline CDR1 is MDHEN and CDR2 SYDVKM. The CDR3 is CASSLAGVTGELFF. The CDR3 DNA sequence: TGTGCCAGCAGTTTAGCGGGAGTCACCGGGGAGCTGTTTTTT. Together with reference TRBV28 and TRBJ2-2, the CDR3 gives the full variable domain: DVKVTQSSRYLVKRTGEKVFLECVQDMDHENMFWYRQDPGLGLRLIYFSYDVKMKEKGDIPEGYSVSREKKERFSLILESASTNQTSMYLCASSLAGVTGELFFGEGSRLTVL.

The CDR3 coding sequence is TGTGCCAGCAGCACTAGCGGGAGGGCCCACAATGAGCAGTTCTTC. Encoded protein: CASSTSGRAHNEQFF. V is TRBV11-1 and J is TRBJ2-1, with 13 positions matching TRBD2. The CDR3 is 15 amino acids. Germline V gene sequence: CDR1 SGHAT, CDR2 FQDESV (reference sequence). V was pared by 5 bases and J by 5 bases, with 3 bases of the junction left unmatched.

This clone was recorded a few times. This chain joins TRBV27 and TRBJ1-2; 7 positions agree with TRBD1. V dropped 6 bases and J dropped 12; count of bases not matched to a gene: 13. The germline V gene encodes CDR1 MNHEY and CDR2 SMNVEV (reference sequence). This CDR3 has 13 amino acids. The CDR3 here is CASRRIPQGVDTF. CDR3 nucleotide sequence: TGTGCCAGCAGACGCATCCCGCAGGGGGTCGACACCTTC.

This rearrangement joins TRBV5-8 to TRBJ1-5; D unresolved. CDR1 is SGHTS, CDR2 YDEGEE, per germline. Trimming stripped 0 bases from V and 2 bases from J, with 9 bases between. The CDR3 has 15 amino acids. CDR3 in DNA: TGTGCCAGCAGCTTGGGGACTGGAGGCAATCAGCCCCAGCATTTT. It is translated as CASSLGTGGNQPQHF.

The chain links TRBV15 to TRBJ2-1, with 10 bases aligning to TRBD1. Losses at the gene ends were 7 bases for V and 2 bases for J; bases not matched to a gene: 5. In germline, CDR1 is LNHNV, CDR2 YYDKDF (reference sequence). This CDR3 is 15 amino acids long. CDR3 amino acids: CATTRGQGTYNEQFF. The CDR3 DNA reads TGTGCCACCACCAGGGGACAGGGGACCTACAATGAGCAGTTCTTC.